The 3 T cell receptor beta chains in this list originate from one sample, sequenced in a study of T cells in localized non-small cell lung cancer. The repertoire was sequenced with immunoSEQ multiplex PCR; TCRdb's copy has only in-frame clones and lacks some. The sample records about 2,300 clones, 20% to 30% being singletons. The source was lung tumor tissue, collected before any cancer treatment. The receptors were gathered from a male donor at least 60 years old with stage II squamous cell lung carcinoma.

This clone was picked up a small number of times. The chain uses TRBV5-1 and TRBJ1-1; no clear D gene. The CDR3 is 17 residues long. The ends were cut back, 4 bases at V and 4 bases at J, with 23 bases in the middle. Germline V CDR1 and CDR2: SGHRS, YFSETQ. The CDR3 is CASSNGPGPNYGTEAFF. The CDR3 nucleotides are TGCGCCAGCAGCAACGGGCCGGGCCCCAATTACGGCACTGAAGCTTTCTTT.

This clone counts as medium-sized (0.01 to 0.1%). The chain uses TRBV11-3 and TRBJ2-5; no clear D gene. Trimming took off 3 bases at V and 4 bases at J, with 15 bases between the two ends. This CDR3 region has 15 residues. Germline V gene sequence: CDR1 SGHNT, CDR2 YENEEA. For the CDR3, the DNA is TGTGCCAGCAGCTTTGGTTTAGGGCTTCGAGAGACCCAGTACTTC. Residues: CASSFGLGLRETQYF.

This clone was seen a few times. CDR3 sequence reads: CASGRQGAGNTIYF. CDR3 in DNA: TGTGCCAGCGGACGACAGGGAGCCGGAAACACCATATATTTT. The chain combines TRBV9 with TRBJ1-3; 7 bases match TRBD1. CDR1 and CDR2 (germline): SGDLS, YYNGEE. Trimming removed 7 bases from V and 4 bases from J; junction bases left unmatched: 8. The CDR3 totals 14 residues.